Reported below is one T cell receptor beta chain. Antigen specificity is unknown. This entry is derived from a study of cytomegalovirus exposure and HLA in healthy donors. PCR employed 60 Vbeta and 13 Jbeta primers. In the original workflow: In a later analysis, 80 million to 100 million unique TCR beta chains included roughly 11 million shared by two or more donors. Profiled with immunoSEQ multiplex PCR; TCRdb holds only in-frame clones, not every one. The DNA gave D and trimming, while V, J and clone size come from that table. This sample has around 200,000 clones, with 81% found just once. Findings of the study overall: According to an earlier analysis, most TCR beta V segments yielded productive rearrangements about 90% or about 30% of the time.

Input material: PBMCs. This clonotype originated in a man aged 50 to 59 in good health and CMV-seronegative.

CDR3 protein: CSAGQGTNTEAFF. The CDR3 bases are TGCAGCGCGGGACAGGGCACGAACACTGAAGCTTTCTTT. The chain is built from TRBV29-1 and TRBJ1-1; 9 positions match TRBD1. The germline CDR1 and CDR2 sequences are SQVTM and ANQGSEA. J was trimmed by 1 base and V by 7 bases; bases with no gene match: 4. The CDR3 spans 13 residues.